The 30 T cell receptor beta chains listed next were all sequenced from one sample in a study of blood T cell repertoires in COVID-19. The data were produced by immunoSEQ multiplex PCR, yet TCRdb's version contains in-frame clones alone and is incomplete. The profile shows under 400,000 clones, roughly 88% of them singletons. Specimen: peripheral blood. The receptors here all came from a woman in her thirties with COVID-19, enrolled during active disease.

The chain couples TRBV18 to TRBJ2-5; the D is unclear. Germline CDR1 reads KGHSH; CDR2 reads LQKENI. The CDR3 is made up of 13 amino acids. Trimming left V 6 bases short and J 2 bases short, with 10 bases between. CDR3 DNA: TGTGCCAGCTCCCTGGGCCAGCAAGAGACCCAGTACTTC. It translates to CASSLGQQETQYF.

The rearrangement uses TRBV4-1 and TRBJ1-6, with D maybe TRBD1 (6 bases). V was trimmed by 2 bases and J by 16 bases, leaving 18 bases between them. Per the germline V gene, CDR1 is MGHRA and CDR2 is YSYEKL. The CDR3 is 14 residues long. The CDR3 spells CASSQTRGTMMLHF. CDR3 nucleotide sequence: TGCGCCAGCAGCCAAACGAGGGGGACGATGATGCTCCACTTT.

The chain couples TRBV30 to TRBJ2-5; a weak D match, TRBD2 (7 bases). Germline loops: CDR1 GTSNPN, CDR2 SVGIG (reference sequence). This CDR3 has 14 amino acids. V was cut by 3 bases and J by 4 bases, with 15 bases left in between. This CDR3 reads CAWRSGGGLETQYF. DNA for the CDR3: TGTGCCTGGAGAAGTGGGGGGGGGCTAGAGACCCAGTACTTC. The full variable domain, its missing parts supplied by reference TRBV30 and TRBJ2-5, is SQTIHQWPATLVQPVGSPLSLECTVEGTSNPNLYWYRQAAGRGLQLLFYSVGIGQISSEVPQNLSASRPQDRQFILSSKKLLLSDSGFYLCAWRSGGGLETQYFGPGTRLLVL.

A single count supports this clone. This rearrangement joins TRBV4-3 to TRBJ1-1; the D gene is possibly TRBD1 (5 bases). This CDR3 region has 15 residues. V shed 1 base and J shed 0 bases, with 9 bases lying between them. Germline V gives CDR1 LGHNA, CDR2 YSLEER. CDR3 loop: CASSQGSGLNTEAFF. The CDR3 region has the DNA TGCGCCAGCAGCCAAGGTTCAGGGCTGAACACTGAAGCTTTCTTT.

The CDR3 coding sequence is TGTGCCAGTAGTATAGGTACAGGTGCAGATACGCAGTATTTT. Its protein is CASSIGTGADTQYF. The chain links TRBV19 to TRBJ2-3; D is possibly TRBD1 (5 bases). CDR3 length equals 14 residues. The germline V gene encodes CDR1 LNHDA and CDR2 SQIVND (reference sequence). The V and J ends lost 1 base and 4 bases respectively, with 9 bases between them.

CDR3 DNA: TGTGCCAGCAGCACCGGACTAGCGGACACAGATACGCAGTATTTT. It specifies CASSTGLADTDTQYF. The chain recombines TRBV21-1 with TRBJ2-3; the DNA was not compared with TRBD2, the D call given in the table. TRBV21-1 is given as a pseudogene. The CDR3 runs to 15 residues.

J is TRBJ1-5 and V is TRBV2, with 7 bases identical to TRBD1. The CDR3 loop spans 13 amino acids. V trimming: 6 bases; J trimming: 1 base; junction bases outside the gene matches: 0. From germline, CDR1 is SNHLY and CDR2 FYNNEI. The CDR3 DNA reads as TGTGCCAGCAGACAGGGGAGCAATCAGCCCCAGCATTTT. Translating gives CASRQGSNQPQHF.

This clone was detected many times. V gene TRBV11-3 combines with J gene TRBJ1-2; 7 bases line up with TRBD1. The CDR3 loop spans 14 amino acids. V gave up 4 bases and J gave up 8 bases; unmatched junction bases: 10. Looked up from germline, CDR1 is SGHNT and CDR2 is YENEEA. The CDR3 sequence: CASSSYRDRRGYTF. CDR3 DNA sequence: TGTGCCAGCAGCTCGTACCGGGACAGACGGGGCTACACCTTC.

The CDR3 nucleotides read TGTGCCAGCAGTCTAGCGAACACCGGGGAGCTGTTTTTT. Amino acid sequence: CASSLANTGELFF. V usage is TRBV5-8 and J usage is TRBJ2-2, with D unclear. Germline-derived CDR1 and CDR2 are SGHTS and YDEGEE. V was clipped by 5 bases and J by 0 bases, with 5 bases between them. The CDR3 has 13 residues. The full variable domain, in which reference TRBV5-8 and TRBJ2-2 provide the parts outside the CDR3, is EAGVTQSPTHLIKTRGQQATLRCSPISGHTSVYWYQQALGLGLQFLLWYDEGEERNRGNFPPRFSGRQFPNYSSELNVNALELEDSALYLCASSLANTGELFFGEGSRLTVL.

The rearrangement links TRBV27 to TRBJ1-1; D is unclear. The germline V gene has CDR1 MNHEY and CDR2 SMNVEV (reference sequence). This CDR3 spans 14 amino acids. With 1 base removed from V and 4 bases from J, the gap between germline ends came to 10 bases. The CDR3, as DNA: TGTGCCAGCAGTTTATTCGGGGTGGGCACTGAAGCTTTCTTT. As protein: CASSLFGVGTEAFF.

This clone was seen just once. V is TRBV5-1 and J is TRBJ2-7; TRBD2 matches at 8 bases. The J segment lost 4 bases and the V segment lost 4 bases, leaving 7 bases of the junction unmatched. From germline, CDR1 is SGHRS and CDR2 YFSETQ. The CDR3 is 14 residues long. The CDR3 spells CASSVAAGAYEQYF. CDR3 in DNA: TGCGCCAGCAGCGTCGCAGCGGGGGCTTACGAGCAGTACTTC.

The rearrangement uses TRBV2 and TRBJ2-1; 11 bases map to TRBD2. After removal of 7 bases from V and 2 bases from J, the junction contained 1 base not matched to a gene. The CDR3 loop spans 14 amino acids. Germline V gives CDR1 SNHLY, CDR2 FYNNEI. CDR3 amino acids: CASKTSGTYNEQFF. CDR3 sequence (DNA): TGTGCCAGCAAGACTAGCGGGACCTACAATGAGCAGTTCTTC.

This clone was counted once. The rearrangement joins TRBV4-3 to TRBJ1-5; TRBD1 might be the D (6 bases). The CDR3 extends over 15 amino acids. CDR1 and CDR2 from the germline V gene are LGHNA and YSLEER. V was shortened by 1 base and J by 5 bases, with 12 bases between the two germline ends. The CDR3 loop reads CASSQVLGGDQPQHF. CDR3 coding DNA: TGCGCCAGCAGCCAAGTCCTAGGGGGGGATCAGCCCCAGCATTTT.

The chain recombines TRBV23-1 with TRBJ2-1; 10 bases map to TRBD2. TRBV23-1 is reported as an ORF; its role is uncertain. J gave up 4 bases and V 7 bases, and 22 bases lay outside the gene matches. The CDR3 covers 20 residues. The CDR3 DNA is TGCGCCAGCATCCCACATGCGGGGCTAGCGGGGGAGAAATCTTACAATGAGCAGTTCTTC. It yields the protein CASIPHAGLAGEKSYNEQFF.

The genes are TRBV7-2 and TRBJ1-2; the D gene is possibly TRBD1 (6 bases). Germline V lookup: CDR1 SGHTA, CDR2 FQGNSA. The CDR3 loop spans 15 amino acids. Between the trimmed V and J ends, which lost 6 bases and 2 bases, there was a span of 16 bases. CDR3: CASSVVGAENYGYTF. For the CDR3, the DNA is TGTGCCAGCAGTGTGGTGGGGGCGGAAAACTATGGCTACACCTTC.

This chain joins TRBV11-3 and TRBJ2-2; a weak D match, TRBD1 (5 bases). Looked up from germline, CDR1 is SGHNT and CDR2 is YENEEA. V gave up 5 bases and J gave up 14 bases, with 15 bases separating them. CDR3 size: 12 residues. This chain's CDR3 is CASSQEDKKLFF. In DNA, the CDR3 is TGTGCCAGCAGCCAAGAGGACAAGAAACTGTTTTTT.

This chain connects TRBV19 to TRBJ2-1; 7 nucleotides match TRBD2. The trim removed 3 bases at V and 4 bases at J, leaving 6 bases unmatched. CDR1 LNHDA and CDR2 SQIVND come from the germline V gene (reference sequence). The CDR3 covers 15 residues. Here the CDR3 DNA reads TGTGCCAGTAGTATGGAGCGGGGATTATACAATGAGCAGTTCTTC. Its protein product is CASSMERGLYNEQFF.

This clone was seen a single time. The gene calls are TRBV28 and TRBJ2-3, with TRBD2 matching 11 bases. CDR1 MDHEN and CDR2 SYDVKM come from the germline V gene. This CDR3 comprises 16 residues. Trimming cost V 6 bases and J 7 bases; bases outside gene matches: 12. The CDR3 DNA reads as TGTGCCAGCAGCACGGGCCTAGCGGGGGGATCGAATACGCAGTATTTT. Its protein is CASSTGLAGGSNTQYF.

The gene calls are TRBV10-3 and TRBJ2-3; 14 bases align to TRBD2. Germline loops: CDR1 ENHRY, CDR2 SYGVKD. This CDR3 has 17 residues. J gave up 1 base and V 0 bases, and 0 bases lay outside the gene matches. This CDR3 is CAISESGLAGGTDTQYF. The CDR3 DNA sequence: TGTGCCATCAGTGAGTCGGGACTAGCGGGGGGCACAGATACGCAGTATTTT.

This clone was counted a single time. V usage is TRBV23-1 and J usage is TRBJ2-2; maybe TRBD1 (6 bases). TRBV23-1 is labeled an ORF, and its function is uncertain. The CDR3 totals 18 residues. V lost 2 bases to trimming and J lost 2 bases, with 18 bases between them. The CDR3 reads CASSQRVGTLHNTGELFF. In DNA form, the CDR3 reads TGCGCCAGCAGTCAACGAGTAGGGACACTTCATAACACCGGGGAGCTGTTTTTT.

The chain couples TRBV10-3 to TRBJ1-1, with D tentatively TRBD1 (5 bases). CDR1 ENHRY and CDR2 SYGVKD come from the germline V gene. V was cut by 2 bases and J by 1 base, with 8 bases left in between. The CDR3 has 14 residues. CDR3 amino acids: CAISEGGGNTEAFF. The CDR3 nucleotides read TGTGCCATCAGTGAGGGCGGGGGGAACACTGAAGCTTTCTTT.

The rearrangement uses TRBV19 and TRBJ1-5; the D is unclear. The CDR3 has 13 amino acids. The V end was cut by 2 bases, the J end by 3 bases, with 5 bases between. Germline lookup yields CDR1 LNHDA and CDR2 SQIVND (reference sequence). This chain's CDR3 is CASSIQVNQPQHF. The CDR3 nucleotides are TGTGCCAGTAGTATACAGGTCAATCAGCCCCAGCATTTT.

In nucleotides, the CDR3 is TGTGCCACCAGTGATTTCGGGGAGCAGGAAAACTACTATAATTCACCCCTCCACTTT. This gives the protein CATSDFGEQENYYNSPLHF. The chain recombines TRBV24-1 with TRBJ1-6; D uncertain. The germline V and J ends were trimmed by 1 base and 3 bases, with 18 bases remaining between them. CDR3 length: 19 amino acids. Germline V gene sequence: CDR1 KGHDR, CDR2 SFDVKD.

V gene TRBV4-1 combines with J gene TRBJ1-4; D is unresolved. This CDR3 has 16 amino acids. Germline V gives CDR1 MGHRA, CDR2 YSYEKL. The V end lost 4 bases, the J end lost 0 bases, and 12 bases lay between the germline ends. The CDR3 loop reads CASSPTETTTNEKLFF. The CDR3 region has the DNA TGCGCCAGCAGCCCAACAGAGACCACAACTAATGAAAAACTGTTTTTT.

The J gene is TRBJ2-3, the V gene TRBV7-2; TRBD2 matches 8 bases. The CDR3 is 16 residues long. J gave up 0 bases and V 5 bases, and 7 bases lay outside the gene matches. Germline assignment: CDR1 SGHTA and CDR2 FQGNSA. Here the CDR3 DNA reads TGTGCCAGCAGCACCAGAAGCGGGGGTAGCACAGATACGCAGTATTTT. Protein product: CASSTRSGGSTDTQYF.

V gene TRBV7-2 combines with J gene TRBJ2-7; possible D gene TRBD1, 6 bases. The germline V gene encodes CDR1 SGHTA and CDR2 FQGNSA. This CDR3 region has 14 residues. Trimming stripped 3 bases from V and 4 bases from J, with 13 bases between. In DNA, the CDR3 is TGTGCCAGCAGCTTTCCCCACAGGGATTACGAGCAGTACTTC. Protein product: CASSFPHRDYEQYF.

This clone was counted only a few times. V usage is TRBV7-8 and J usage is TRBJ1-1, with a possible D match to TRBD1 (5 bases). The V gene lost 4 bases and the J gene lost 4 bases, with 22 bases spanning the gap. Germline V lookup: CDR1 SGHVS, CDR2 FQNEAQ. CDR3 length: 17 residues. This CDR3 is CASSSDWGDRWRTEAFF. The CDR3 nucleotides read TGTGCCAGCAGCTCGGATTGGGGGGATCGTTGGCGCACTGAAGCTTTCTTT.

This chain connects TRBV7-9 to TRBJ1-1; no clear D. Per germline, CDR1 SEHNR and CDR2 FQNEAQ (reference sequence). The CDR3 loop spans 16 amino acids. V lost 5 bases and J lost 2, with 18 bases in between. CDR3 coding DNA: TGTGCCAGCAGCAACCCGGCGACAACTGCAAACACTGAAGCTTTCTTT. As protein: CASSNPATTANTEAFF.

The chain carries TRBV10-1 and TRBJ1-5; weak D call: TRBD1 (6 bases). With 7 bases removed from V and 7 bases from J, the gap between germline ends came to 11 bases. This CDR3 comprises 12 residues. The germline V gene has CDR1 WNHNN and CDR2 SYGVQD (reference sequence). The DNA of the CDR3 is TGCGCCAGCACACAGGGTTGCCAGCCCCAGCATTTT. Its protein product is CASTQGCQPQHF.

This CDR3 reads CASIPAARTDTQYF. CDR3 nucleotide sequence: TGTGCCAGCATCCCCGCGGCCCGCACAGATACGCAGTATTTT. The V and J genes are TRBV6-2 or TRBV6-3 and TRBJ2-3; D not certain. Germline CDR1 MNHEY, CDR2 SVGEGT. V was shortened by 7 bases and J by 1 base, with 12 bases between the two germline ends. The CDR3 totals 14 residues.